The 29 T cell receptor beta chains below were found in one sample sequenced in a study of tumor-infiltrating lymphocytes in primary liver carcinoma. Starting from around 500 ng of total RNA, TCR beta cDNA was produced with a primer in the constant region. Researchers made the TCR beta libraries by running three nested multiplex PCR rounds with slightly modified ARM-PCR. TRBV1-TRBV30 forward and Cbeta reverse primers drove the first two roughly 10-cycle rounds. Using its own MiXCR run on the multiplex PCR reads, TCRdb lists one record per CDR3 protein. The repertoire has fewer than 400,000 distinct CDR3 sequences, approximately 65% of them found once; the top ten carry approximately 9.4%. Germline DNA was also extracted, and blood RNA was taken from unsorted whole blood. The sequenced material came from peripheral blood. The receptors were gathered from a man in his forties or fifties with primary liver carcinoma and hepatitis B virus infection.

This clonotype was picked up one time. The CDR3 end shows no conserved phenylalanine or tryptophan, and so a read error is likely. The rearrangement joins TRBV29-1 to TRBJ1-2, with D possibly being TRBD1 (5 bases). Germline V lookup: CDR1 SQVTM, CDR2 ANQGSEA. This CDR3 is built from 14 residues. Deletions cut 1 base from V and 4 bases from J, with 13 bases between. CDR3 amino acids: CSVEGGGGGYGYTL. CDR3 coding DNA: TGCAGCGTTGAAGGGGGGGGAGGTGGCTATGGCTACACCCTC.

As concerns this clonotype: Relative to the germline gene, one junction end is altered; a read error may explain this. The rearrangement links TRBV11-2 to TRBJ2-7; TRBD2 matches 13 bases. Germline V gives CDR1 SGHAT, CDR2 FQNNGV. This CDR3 region has 14 residues. The CDR3 loop reads CVSSLGLAGVEQYF. As DNA, the CDR3 is TGTGTCAGCAGCTTAGGACTAGCGGGAGTCGAGCAGTACTTC.

This clonotype is a singleton in its sample. As the CDR3 is not closed by the conserved phenylalanine or tryptophan, this likely results from a read error. No DNA is shown, since the ends of the CDR3 on it are uncertain; the CDR3 is the one TCRdb lists. The chain employs TRBV12-3 or TRBV12-4 and TRBJ2-7; the table gives TRBD1 as D, unverified against the DNA. The CDR3 comprises 14 residues, both ends counted. The CDR3 spells CASSPGTGTYEQCL.

Many counts were recorded for this clonotype. The V call is TRBV4-2, the J call TRBJ2-2, with D hard to call. The CDR3 totals 14 residues. The ends were cut back, 6 bases at V and 4 bases at J, with 12 bases in the middle. Per germline, CDR1 LGHNA and CDR2 YNFKEQ. The chain's CDR3 is CASRSSESTGELFF. CDR3 DNA: TGTGCCAGCAGATCAAGCGAGTCCACCGGGGAGCTGTTTTTT.

As to this clonotype: A much larger clone lies a single base off, so this may be a read error. The genes are TRBV6-5 and TRBJ1-1, with D unclear. This CDR3 has 13 amino acids. Trimming stripped 6 bases from V and 1 base from J, with 9 bases between. In germline, CDR1 is MNHEY, CDR2 SVGAGI. CDR3 loop: CASRHAGNTEAFF. In DNA, the CDR3 is TGTGCCAGCAGACATGCAGGGAACACTGAAGCTTTCTTT.

This clonotype was picked up one time. One end of the junction varies from germline; a read error may be responsible. CDR3 in amino acids: CASSLGLAEYLEAQYF. The CDR3 DNA follows: TGCGCCAGCAGCTTAGGACTAGCGGAGTACCTAGAGGCCCAGTACTTC. The V call is TRBV5-1, the J call TRBJ2-5, with TRBD2 identical over 10 bases. From germline, CDR1 is SGHRS and CDR2 YFSETQ. The CDR3 runs 16 residues.

Note on this clonotype: Just one base apart from a much larger clone, this may be a read error. The chain links TRBV6-5 to TRBJ2-5, with 7 nucleotides matching TRBD2. The V segment lost 2 bases and the J segment 4 bases; nucleotides outside the gene matches: 7. The CDR3 has 15 residues. Germline V CDR1 and CDR2: MNHEY, SVGAGI. The CDR3 DNA follows: TGTGCCAGCAGTTACCTAGCGGCAGGGAGAGAGACCCAGTACTTC. Encoded protein: CASSYLAAGRETQYF.

As regards this clonotype: This may arise from a read error, as a much more abundant clone is one base away. This chain connects TRBV4-1 to TRBJ2-3; 11 positions match TRBD2. The CDR3 is made up of 18 amino acids. CDR1 and CDR2 from the germline V gene are MGHRA and YSYEKL. The CDR3 is CASSQIHGTSGFTDTRYF. CDR3 nucleotide sequence: TGCGCCAGCAGCCAGATCCACGGGACTAGCGGATTCACAGATACGCGGTATTTT.

In the case of this clonotype: A clone one base away is much larger, so this may be a read error. V and J are TRBV10-2 and TRBJ2-7; 8 positions match TRBD2. The CDR3 consists of 11 residues. Germline V gene data show CDR1 as WSHSY and CDR2 as SAAADI. The CDR3 loop reads CVSGSVGEQYF. DNA for the CDR3: TGCGTCAGCGGGAGCGTTGGGGAGCAGTACTTC.

As regards this clonotype: A single base separates this from a much larger clone, so it may be a read error. The chain employs TRBV6-5 and TRBJ2-7; 11 bases agree with TRBD2. V lost 7 bases to trimming and J lost 2 bases; unmatched junction nucleotides: 13. The CDR3 spans 17 residues. Germline-derived CDR1 and CDR2 are MNHEY and SVGAGI. DNA for the CDR3: TGTGCCAGCACCACTCACCGGGGGACTAGCGGAGCCTACGAGCAGTACTTC. It encodes CASTTHRGTSGAYEQYF.

The V and J genes are TRBV7-9 and TRBJ2-3; TRBD2 is a possible D gene (6 bases). This CDR3 is built from 15 residues. Trimming pared 2 bases from V and 4 bases from J, leaving 13 bases between. Germline CDR1 SEHNR, CDR2 FQNEAQ (reference sequence). CDR3 residues: CASSLYAGGADTQYF. As DNA, the CDR3 is TGTGCCAGCAGCTTATATGCCGGGGGAGCAGATACGCAGTATTTT.

The genes are TRBV6-1 and TRBJ2-7; weak D call: TRBD1 (5 bases). CDR1 MNHNS and CDR2 SASEGT come from the germline V gene. The CDR3 runs 14 residues. Trimming took off 4 bases at V and 6 bases at J, with 16 bases between the two ends. The CDR3 sequence is CASSVQGGKAEQYF. CDR3 in DNA: TGTGCCAGCAGTGTCCAGGGCGGTAAGGCCGAGCAGTACTTC.

Remarks on this clonotype: Compared with germline, one end of the junction differs, possibly owing to a read error. The chain combines TRBV19 with TRBJ1-1; D remains ambiguous. Germline loops: CDR1 LNHDA, CDR2 SQIVND (reference sequence). This CDR3 region has 15 residues. The CDR3 here is CASTGSGRMKTEAFF. CDR3 DNA sequence: TGTGCCAGCACCGGGAGTGGCAGGATGAAGACTGAAGCTTTCTTT.

In this sample, this clonotype turned up many times. The chain couples TRBV10-3 to TRBJ2-7; D is perhaps TRBD1 (8 bases). The CDR3 loop spans 14 amino acids. Trimming took 2 bases from V and 5 from J, leaving 13 bases between them. From germline, CDR1 is ENHRY and CDR2 SYGVKD. CDR3 bases: TGTGCCATCAGTGAGGGACAGGGAGGGGACGAGCAGTACTTC. It specifies CAISEGQGGDEQYF.

As to this clonotype: A read error is possible here, since a much larger clone lies one base away. The CDR3 spells CASRLQGGENLPLHF. The CDR3 region has the DNA TGCGCCAGCAGGTTACAGGGGGGCGAGAATTTACCCCTCCACTTT. V and J are TRBV10-2 and TRBJ1-6; TRBD1 matches 8 bases. Looked up from germline, CDR1 is WSHSY and CDR2 is SAAADI. The CDR3 runs to 15 residues.

The chain employs TRBV4-1 and TRBJ2-4; D could derive from TRBD1 or TRBD2 (6 bases each). With 2 bases removed from V and 4 bases from J, the gap between germline ends came to 15 bases. Germline loops: CDR1 MGHRA, CDR2 YSYEKL. The CDR3 has 16 amino acids. The CDR3 region is CASSQSPGEDKNIQYF. CDR3 coding DNA: TGCGCCAGCAGCCAATCGCCAGGGGAGGATAAAAACATTCAGTACTTC.

Remarks on this clonotype: Compared with germline, one end of the junction differs, possibly owing to a read error. V usage is TRBV4-1 and J usage is TRBJ2-7; 10 bases are a match to TRBD2. The CDR3 sequence is 15 residues long. Looked up from germline, CDR1 is MGHRA and CDR2 is YSYEKL. The CDR3 here is CASSLLAGANYKQYF. The CDR3 coding sequence is TGCGCCAGCAGCCTTCTAGCGGGAGCAAACTACAAGCAGTACTTC.

About this clonotype itself: A much larger clonotype is one base distant, so this may be a read error. The CDR3 loop is CSVVIGTTGRGDTIYF. In nucleotides, the CDR3 is TGCAGCGTTGTCATTGGGACCACAGGGCGAGGAGACACCATATATTTT. The genes are TRBV29-1 and TRBJ1-3; tentative D call: TRBD1 (6 bases). V was pared by 4 bases and J by 8 bases, with 24 bases between. The CDR3 is 16 amino acids. Germline loops: CDR1 SQVTM, CDR2 ANQGSEA.

Note on this clonotype: Relative to the germline gene, one junction end is altered; a read error may explain this. The CDR3 DNA is TGTGCCAGCAGCACTAGCGTCTCCTGCGAGCAGTACTTC. It translates to CASSTSVSCEQYF. The chain uses TRBV12-3 or TRBV12-4 and TRBJ2-7, with 7 bases identical to TRBD2. The CDR3 extends over 13 amino acids.

As regards this clonotype: A much larger clone differs from this one at a single base, so this may be a read error. The V gene is TRBV29-1, the J gene TRBJ1-2, with 7 bases that match TRBD1. The CDR3 length is 13 residues. Germline V gene data show CDR1 as SQVTM and CDR2 as ANQGSEA. CDR3 region: CIVGLGQNYGYTF. CDR3 bases: TGCATCGTCGGACTGGGACAGAACTATGGCTACACCTTC. The whole variable domain, filled in from reference TRBV29-1 and TRBJ1-2, reads SAVISQKPSRDICQRGTSLTIQCQVDSQVTMMFWYRQQPGQSLTLIATANQGSEATYESGFVIDKFPISRPNLTFSTLTVSNMSPEDSSIYLCIVGLGQNYGYTFGSGTRLTVV.

This clonotype was recorded at least ten times. This sequence joins TRBV5-5 and TRBJ2-1; D is unresolved. The V and J ends lost 0 bases and 3 bases respectively, with 4 bases between them. The germline V gene has CDR1 SGHKS and CDR2 YYEKEE (reference sequence). The CDR3 is 13 amino acids. CDR3 region: CASSLAVYNEQFF. In DNA, the CDR3 is TGTGCCAGCAGCTTGGCGGTCTACAATGAGCAGTTCTTC.

To note about this clonotype: Mismatch with germline at one junction end may stem from a read error. CDR3 nucleotide sequence: TGTGCCAGCGGCTTAGATATCCTAGCGGCCCGTATTAGTGAGCAGTTCTTC. Protein sequence: CASGLDILAARISEQFF. This rearrangement joins TRBV11-2 to TRBJ2-1; the match to TRBD2 covers 7 bases. Germline V gives CDR1 SGHAT, CDR2 FQNNGV. This CDR3 has 17 amino acids. The variable domain in full, with the rest retrieved from reference TRBV11-2 and TRBJ2-1, is EAGVAQSPRYKIIEKRQSVAFWCNPISGHATLYWYQQILGQGPKLLIQFQNNGVVDDSQLPKDRFSAERLKGVDSTLKIQPAKLEDSAVYLCASGLDILAARISEQFFGPGTRLTVL.

This clonotype was detected only a few times. The chain uses TRBV11-2 and TRBJ2-1, with 11 nucleotides matching TRBD2. Germline assignment: CDR1 SGHAT and CDR2 FQNNGV. Trimming cost V 4 bases and J 8 bases; bases outside gene matches: 10. The CDR3 is 16 amino acids. The CDR3 region is CASSSLLAGVVDEQFF. Here the CDR3 DNA reads TGTGCCAGCAGCTCGTTACTAGCGGGAGTCGTCGATGAGCAGTTCTTC. The whole variable domain, filled in from reference TRBV11-2 and TRBJ2-1, reads EAGVAQSPRYKIIEKRQSVAFWCNPISGHATLYWYQQILGQGPKLLIQFQNNGVVDDSQLPKDRFSAERLKGVDSTLKIQPAKLEDSAVYLCASSSLLAGVVDEQFFGPGTRLTVL.

Note on this clonotype: At one of its ends the junction is not consistent with the germline gene, which may arise from a read error. The CDR3 bases are TGCAGCGGGGGGGGGAGGGGCTCCTACAATGACCAGTTCTTC. As protein: CSGGGRGSYNDQFF. V gene TRBV29-1 combines with J gene TRBJ2-1; 7 bases fit TRBD2. The CDR3 loop spans 14 amino acids. Germline CDR1 and CDR2: SQVTM and ANQGSEA.

This clonotype occurred many times. J is TRBJ2-5 and V is TRBV4-1, with D perhaps TRBD2 (6 bases). Trimming removed 1 base at V and 3 bases at J, with 12 bases between. The germline gives CDR1 MGHRA, CDR2 YSYEKL. The CDR3 consists of 15 residues. The DNA of the CDR3 is TGCGCCAGCAGCCAAGTGGGCGGGGAAGAAGAGACCCAGTACTTC. Amino acids: CASSQVGGEEETQYF.

A few counts support this clonotype. This chain uses TRBV28 with TRBJ2-5; 7 positions agree with TRBD2. The V gene's germline CDR1 is MDHEN and CDR2 SYDVKM. The CDR3 length is 17 residues. With 5 bases clipped from V and 2 bases from J, the junction kept 14 bases outside the gene matches. The CDR3 loop is CASSKLLSGENQETQYF. CDR3 DNA: TGTGCCAGCAGTAAACTACTAAGCGGGGAGAATCAAGAGACCCAGTACTTC.

The chain uses TRBV5-6 and TRBJ2-1; D might be TRBD2 (6 bases). Germline-derived CDR1 and CDR2 are SGHDT and YYEEEE. V lost 4 bases and J 7 bases, leaving 18 bases between the germline ends. The CDR3 contains 15 residues. The CDR3 region has the DNA TGTGCCAGCAGCCCCGTAATGGGGGGTTCGAATGAGCAGTTCTTC. This encodes CASSPVMGGSNEQFF.

A remark on this clonotype: The junction and the germline gene differ at one end; a read error may be behind it. The genes are TRBV6-2 or TRBV6-3 and TRBJ2-6, with D possibly being TRBD1 (5 bases). The CDR3 consists of 15 residues. Germline lookup yields CDR1 MNHEY and CDR2 SVGEGT. The CDR3 protein is CASRYRFSWANVPTF. The CDR3 DNA follows: TGTGCCAGCAGGTACAGGTTCTCTTGGGCCAACGTCCCGACTTTC.

To note about this clonotype: One base away lies a much larger clone, so this may be a sequencing read error. V is TRBV4-3 and J is TRBJ2-7; TRBD1 or TRBD2 may be the D gene (5 bases each). V shed 3 bases and J shed 0 bases, with 9 bases lying between them. Looked up from germline, CDR1 is LGHNA and CDR2 is YSLEER. This CDR3 region has 14 residues. The CDR3 DNA is TGCGCCAGCAGCCACCAGGGAGCCTCCTACGAGCAGTACTTC. This sequence encodes CASSHQGASYEQYF.